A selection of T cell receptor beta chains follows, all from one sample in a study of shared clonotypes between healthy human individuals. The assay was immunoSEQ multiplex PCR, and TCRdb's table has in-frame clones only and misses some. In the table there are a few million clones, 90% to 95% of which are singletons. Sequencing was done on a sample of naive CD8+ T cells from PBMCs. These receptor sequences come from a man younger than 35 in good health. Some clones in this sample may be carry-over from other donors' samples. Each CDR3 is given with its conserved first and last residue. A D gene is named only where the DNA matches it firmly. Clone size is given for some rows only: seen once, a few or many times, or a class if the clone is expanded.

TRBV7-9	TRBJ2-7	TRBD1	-	TGTGCCAGCAGCTCTGGACAGGGGCACCCCTACGAGCAGTACTTC	CASSSGQGHPYEQYF
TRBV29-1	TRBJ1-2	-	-	TGCAGCGTTCTCGGGCAGGCGGTGGGCTATGGCTACACCTTC	CSVLGQAVGYGYTF
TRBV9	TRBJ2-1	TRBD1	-	TGTGCCAGCAGCTCGGACAGGGAGTTTACGAATGAGCAGTTCTTC	CASSSDREFTNEQFF
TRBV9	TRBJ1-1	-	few	TGTGCCAGCAGCGCTATCCAGATGTTCACTGAAGCTTTCTTT	CASSAIQMFTEAFF
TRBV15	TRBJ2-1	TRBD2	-	TGTGCCACCAGGGAGACCGGGACTAGCGGGAGAAATGAGCAGTTCTTC	CATRETGTSGRNEQFF
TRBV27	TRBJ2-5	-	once	TGTGCCAGCAGCTCCCTCGGTGTCCCCCTGGGGACCCAGTACTTC	CASSSLGVPLGTQYF
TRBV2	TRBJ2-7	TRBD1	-	TGTGCCAGCAGTCAGGGGGCCCGATCCTACGAGCAGTACTTC	CASSQGARSYEQYF
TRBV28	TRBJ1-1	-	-	TGTGCCAGCACCCTTTATACCAGGGCTGAAGCTTTCTTT	CASTLYTRAEAFF
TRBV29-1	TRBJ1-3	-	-	TGCAGCGTTGATCTACGCTCCTCTGGAAACACCATATATTTT	CSVDLRSSGNTIYF
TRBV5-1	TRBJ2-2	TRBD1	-	TGCGCCAGCCCGGGACAGGGGGCATCCACCGGGGAGCTGTTTTTT	CASPGQGASTGELFF
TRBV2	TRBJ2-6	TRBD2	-	TGTGCCAGCTGGCCGGGAGGGTCTGGGGCCAACGTCCTGACTTTC	CASWPGGSGANVLTF
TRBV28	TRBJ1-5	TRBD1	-	TGTGCCAGCAGTTTGACAGGGGCAAGGGATCAGCCCCAGCATTTT	CASSLTGARDQPQHF
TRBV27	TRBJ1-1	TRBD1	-	TGTGCCAGCAGTGGACAGGGTTTCCCTGTCGCTTTCTTT	CASSGQGFPVAFF
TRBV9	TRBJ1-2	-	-	TGTGCCAGCAGTGGTAGTGACTATGGCTACACCTTC	CASSGSDYGYTF
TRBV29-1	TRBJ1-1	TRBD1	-	TGCAGCGTAACCGACAGGGGGCCTACTGAAGCTTTCTTT	CSVTDRGPTEAFF
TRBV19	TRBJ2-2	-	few	TGTGCCAGTAGTTGGTCGAACACCGGGGAGCTGTTTTTT	CASSWSNTGELFF
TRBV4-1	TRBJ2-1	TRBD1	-	TGCGCCAGCAGCCAGGACAGGGGGCCTGGGAATGAGCAGTTCTTC	CASSQDRGPGNEQFF
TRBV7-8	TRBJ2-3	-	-	TGTGCCAGCAGCGCCGAGAGAGCAGATACGCAGTATTTT	CASSAERADTQYF
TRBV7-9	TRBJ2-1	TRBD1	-	TGTGCCAGCAGCCATCGACAGGGGGCGGGTGAGCAGTTCTTC	CASSHRQGAGEQFF
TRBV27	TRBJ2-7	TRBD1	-	TGTGCCAGCACTGTGGACAGGGGATCTTTCTACGAGCAGTACTTC	CASTVDRGSFYEQYF
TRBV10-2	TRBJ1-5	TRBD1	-	TGCGCCAGCAGAGCCGGGACAGACACTAATCAGCCCCAGCATTTT	CASRAGTDTNQPQHF
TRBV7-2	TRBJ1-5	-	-	TGTGCCAGCAGCTTAGGAGTCCTCGGGGGGCCCCAGCATTTT	CASSLGVLGGPQHF
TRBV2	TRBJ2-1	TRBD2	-	TGTGCCAGCAAACGGCGGGAGACCCAGGGTTCCTACAATGAGCAGTTCTTC	CASKRRETQGSYNEQFF
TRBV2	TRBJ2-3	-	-	TGTGCCAGCAGTGACCCCAGGGATTGGCCAGATACGCAGTATTTT	CASSDPRDWPDTQYF
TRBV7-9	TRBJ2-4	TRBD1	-	TGTGCCAGCAGCTTAGGATGGACAGGGCAGGAAAACATTCAGTACTTC	CASSLGWTGQENIQYF
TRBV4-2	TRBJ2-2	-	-	TGTGCCAGCAGCCAAGCGGTGTGGGGGGCCGGGGAGCTGTTTTTT	CASSQAVWGAGELFF
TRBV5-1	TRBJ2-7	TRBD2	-	TGCGCCAGCAGCTTGGAGTGGCGGGCTAGCGGGAGCTACGAGCAGTACTTC	CASSLEWRASGSYEQYF
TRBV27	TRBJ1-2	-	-	TGTGCCAGCAGTTTATCGAGAGGGGAAGGCTACACCTTC	CASSLSRGEGYTF
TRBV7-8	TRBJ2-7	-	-	TGTGCCAGCAGTCTTGCCACAGGAACCCGGGGATTGCAGTACTTC	CASSLATGTRGLQYF
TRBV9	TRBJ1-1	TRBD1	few	TGTGCCAGCAGCGTAGGGACAGGGAGTGAAGCTTTCTTT	CASSVGTGSEAFF
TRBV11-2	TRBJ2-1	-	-	TGTGCCAGCAGCTTAGTAAGAAGTCGGGCAGGCCCCTACAATGAGCAGTTCTTC	CASSLVRSRAGPYNEQFF
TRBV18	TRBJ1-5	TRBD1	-	TGTGCCAGCTCACCGGGACAGCCTAATCAGCCCCAGCATTTT	CASSPGQPNQPQHF
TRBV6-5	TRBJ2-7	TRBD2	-	TGTGCCAGCAGTTACGGTAGGAGCGGGAGAGTCCGCGAGCAGTACTTC	CASSYGRSGRVREQYF
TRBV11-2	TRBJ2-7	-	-	TGTGCCAGCAGCTTTTTCGTAAGTTCCTACGAGCAGTACTTC	CASSFFVSSYEQYF
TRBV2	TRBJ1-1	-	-	TGTGCCAGCAGTGTGGGGGGGATCACTGAAGCTTTCTTT	CASSVGGITEAFF
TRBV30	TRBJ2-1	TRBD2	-	TGTGCCTGGAGGAATAGGACTAGCATATACAATGAGCAGTTCTTC	CAWRNRTSIYNEQFF
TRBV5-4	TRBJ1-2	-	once	TGTGCCAGCAGCTTGGACAGGGCCAGCTATGGCTACACCTTC	CASSLDRASYGYTF
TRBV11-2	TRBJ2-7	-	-	TGTGCCAGCAGCGGGCACGAACGGAGGGACAGAGCCTACGAGCAGTACTTC	CASSGHERRDRAYEQYF
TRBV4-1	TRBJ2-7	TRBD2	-	TGCGCCAGCAGCCAGTCTACAGCGGGAGCCTACGAGCAGTACTTC	CASSQSTAGAYEQYF
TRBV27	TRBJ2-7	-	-	TGTGCCAGCAGTTTAATCGGACATACCTACGAGCAGTACTTC	CASSLIGHTYEQYF
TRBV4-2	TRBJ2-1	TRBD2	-	TGTGCCAGCAGCCTCGGGACTAGCGGCCTCTTGGGGGAGCAGTTCTTC	CASSLGTSGLLGEQFF
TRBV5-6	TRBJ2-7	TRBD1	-	TGTGCCAGCAGCTTGGGACAGGGGGGCGCGTACGAGCAGTACTTC	CASSLGQGGAYEQYF
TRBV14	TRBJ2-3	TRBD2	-	TGTGCCAGCAGCCACGGGACTAGCGGCGCAGATACGCAGTATTTT	CASSHGTSGADTQYF
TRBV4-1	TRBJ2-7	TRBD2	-	TGCGCCAGCAGCCAGGGACTACGCTACGAGCAGTACTTC	CASSQGLRYEQYF
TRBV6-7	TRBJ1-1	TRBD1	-	TGTGCCAGCAGTTACTTCTTACCCCATAGGGGCAGGGGGCAGGGGAACACTGAAGCTTTCTTT	CASSYFLPHRGRGQGNTEAFF
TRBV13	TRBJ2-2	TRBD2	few	TGTGCCAGCAGCTCAAGACTAGCGGGTACGAGCGGGGAGCTGTTTTTT	CASSSRLAGTSGELFF
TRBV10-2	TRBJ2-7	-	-	TGCGCCAGCAGTGAGACCAGGGACTACGAGCAGTACTTC	CASSETRDYEQYF
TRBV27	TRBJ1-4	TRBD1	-	TGTGCCAGCAGTTTGGAAACCGGGACAGTGCGCGAAAAACTGTTTTTT	CASSLETGTVREKLFF
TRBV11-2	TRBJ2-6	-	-	TGTGCCAGCAGTACTAAACGTTCGATCTCTGGGGCCAACGTCCTGACTTTC	CASSTKRSISGANVLTF
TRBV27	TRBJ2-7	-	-	TGTGCCAGCAGTTTGGGTCTAGCGACCGCCTACGAGCAGTACTTC	CASSLGLATAYEQYF
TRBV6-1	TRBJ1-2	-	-	TGTGCCAGCTCTACCGGGACCGCCAACTATGGCTACACCTTC	CASSTGTANYGYTF
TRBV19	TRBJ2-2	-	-	TGTGCCAGTAGTATAGGGGCCCCGGGAAGGCTGACCGGGGAGCTGTTTTTT	CASSIGAPGRLTGELFF
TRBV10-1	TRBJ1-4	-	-	TGCGCCAGCAGGGGGCGGGGGGCAGCTAATGAAAAACTGTTTTTT	CASRGRGAANEKLFF
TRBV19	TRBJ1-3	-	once	TGTGCCAGTAGTATAGAGCCCCCAGGGTTCTCTGGAAACACCATATATTTT	CASSIEPPGFSGNTIYF
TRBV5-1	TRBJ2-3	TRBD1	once	TGCGCCAGCCGGGACAGGCCCCCCGATACGCAGTATTTT	CASRDRPPDTQYF
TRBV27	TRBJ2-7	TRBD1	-	TGTGCCAGCAGTTCCCGGGACAGGTCCTACGAGCAGTACTTC	CASSSRDRSYEQYF